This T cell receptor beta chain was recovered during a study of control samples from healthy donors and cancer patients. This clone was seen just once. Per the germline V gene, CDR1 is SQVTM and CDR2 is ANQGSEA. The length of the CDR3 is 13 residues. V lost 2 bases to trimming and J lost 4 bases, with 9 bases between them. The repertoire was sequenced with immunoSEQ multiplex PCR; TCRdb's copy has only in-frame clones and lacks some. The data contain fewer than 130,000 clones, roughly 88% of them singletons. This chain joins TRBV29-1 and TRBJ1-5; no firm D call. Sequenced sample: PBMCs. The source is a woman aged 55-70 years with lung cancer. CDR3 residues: CSVERLGNQPQHF. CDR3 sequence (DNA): TGCAGCGTTGAAAGGTTGGGTAATCAGCCCCAGCATTTT.